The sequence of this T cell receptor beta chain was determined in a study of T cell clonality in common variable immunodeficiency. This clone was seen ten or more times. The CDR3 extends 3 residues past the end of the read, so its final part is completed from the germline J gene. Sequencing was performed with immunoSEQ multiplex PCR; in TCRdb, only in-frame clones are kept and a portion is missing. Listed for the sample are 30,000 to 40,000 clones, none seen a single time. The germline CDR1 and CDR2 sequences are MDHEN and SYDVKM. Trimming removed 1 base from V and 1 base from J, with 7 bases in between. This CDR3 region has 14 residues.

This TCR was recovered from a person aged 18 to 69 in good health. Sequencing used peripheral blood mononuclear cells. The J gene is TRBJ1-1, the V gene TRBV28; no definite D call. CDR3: CASSLYAANTEAFF. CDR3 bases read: TGTGCCAGCAGTTTATATGCGGCGAACACTGAA. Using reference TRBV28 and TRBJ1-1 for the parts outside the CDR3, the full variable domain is DVKVTQSSRYLVKRTGEKVFLECVQDMDHENMFWYRQDPGLGLRLIYFSYDVKMKEKGDIPEGYSVSREKKERFSLILESASTNQTSMYLCASSLYAANTEAFFGQGTRLTVV.